This T cell receptor beta chain was sequenced during a study of CD8 T cells in ankylosing spondylitis. General study points: Disease-associated clonotypes exhibited CD8+ identity and were relatively infrequent in peripheral blood. There were earlier reports of some motif variants in reactive arthritis synovial fluid and blood. In ankylosing spondylitis blood, a motif of roughly eight highly homologous TCR beta variants appeared characteristic.

Making use of molecular barcodes, quantitative 5'-RACE generated TCR beta libraries. Each CDR3 protein gets one entry after TCRdb re-called the 5' RACE reads with MiXCR. This table holds about 92,000 distinct CDR3 sequences, 8.8% found once. To note about this clonotype: Antigen unknown.

The CDR3 extends over 16 amino acids. The trim removed 4 bases at V and 2 bases at J, leaving 8 bases unmatched. Sequencing was done on a sample of blood, either unsorted or a sorted T cell fraction (not recorded which). This TCR was sampled from a male donor with ankylosing spondylitis or in good health (not recorded which). V usage is TRBV12-3 or TRBV12-4 and J usage is TRBJ1-2, with 9 bases aligning to TRBD1. CDR3 in amino acids: CASSSSRDRENYGYTF. The CDR3 coding sequence is TGTGCCAGCAGTTCAAGCCGGGACAGGGAGAACTATGGCTACACCTTC.